The 26 T cell receptor beta chains given below trace back to one sample, sequenced in a study of control samples from healthy donors and cancer patients (TCRdb year 2020). Library creation used the immunoSEQ multiplex PCR assay. Not all clones reach the TCRdb copy of this immuneACCESS table, which keeps in-frame sequences only. Checked studies attribute under half of the gap to unresolved V genes and leave the rest unexplained. This sample gives some 140,000 clones in total; roughly 92% of them show up just once. Jointly, the top ten make up over 9% of the sample. The specimen sequenced was blood. These receptors were collected from a man aged 25-45 years in good health.

This clone has a single count. The V gene is TRBV7-2, the J gene TRBJ2-7; possibly TRBD2 for D (5 bases). The germline V gene encodes CDR1 SGHTA and CDR2 FQGNSA. V was trimmed by 5 bases and J by 7 bases, leaving 15 bases between them. This CDR3 comprises 13 residues. This CDR3 reads CASSLTSFEEQYF. The CDR3 bases are TGTGCCAGCAGCCTTACTAGTTTTGAAGAGCAGTACTTC.

This sequence joins TRBV11-2 and TRBJ2-2, with TRBD1 matching 9 bases. CDR1 and CDR2 from the germline V gene are SGHAT and FQNNGV. Trimming at V came to 5 bases and at J to 7 bases, leaving 11 bases not matched to a gene. CDR3 length: 16 residues. The CDR3 region has the DNA TGTGCCAGCAGCGATTACAGGGGGCCTGCTGGCGGGGAGCTGTTTTTT. Its translation: CASSDYRGPAGGELFF.

In this sample, this clone turned up once. Mismatch with germline at one junction end may stem from a read error. This rearrangement joins TRBV27 to TRBJ2-3, with 9 bases fitting TRBD2. Germline V lookup: CDR1 MNHEY, CDR2 SMNVEV (reference sequence). The CDR3 is 15 amino acids. The DNA of the CDR3 is TGTGCCAGCAGTACGACCGGGACTAGCAAAGATACGCAGTATTTT. As protein: CASSTTGTSKDTQYF.

The rearrangement uses TRBV4-3 and TRBJ2-3; 8 nucleotides line up with TRBD2. Trimming removed 4 bases from V and 9 bases from J; junction bases left unmatched: 6. Per germline, CDR1 LGHNA and CDR2 YSLEER. CDR3 size: 13 residues. The chain's CDR3 is CASSPGLAPTQYF. As DNA, the CDR3 is TGCGCCAGCAGCCCCGGACTAGCCCCGACGCAGTATTTT.

This clone was picked up one time. The chain uses TRBV6-5 and TRBJ1-4; 8 bases fit TRBD1. This CDR3 comprises 14 residues. The germline CDR1 and CDR2 sequences are MNHEY and SVGAGI. The J segment lost 2 bases and the V segment lost 5 bases, leaving 1 base of the junction unmatched. The CDR3 loop is CASSRQGTNEKLFF. In DNA, the CDR3 is TGTGCCAGCAGTCGACAGGGGACTAATGAAAAACTGTTTTTT.

V and J are TRBV6-6 and TRBJ1-2; TRBD1 aligns across 7 bases. Germline values: CDR1 MNHNY, CDR2 SVGAGI (reference sequence). Losses at the gene ends were 6 bases for V and 2 bases for J; bases not matched to a gene: 9. The CDR3 totals 15 residues. The CDR3 nucleotides read TGTGCCAGCAGGATCGGACAGGCTTTAAACTATGGCTACACCTTC. It yields the protein CASRIGQALNYGYTF.

This chain uses TRBV4-1 with TRBJ2-1; 7 positions agree with TRBD2. Per germline, CDR1 MGHRA and CDR2 YSYEKL. The CDR3 is 15 amino acids. V shed 1 base and J 2 bases; nucleotides not matched to a gene: 2. DNA of the CDR3: TGCGCCAGCAGCCAAGGGGCGGGAGCCTACAATGAGCAGTTCTTC. Its protein product is CASSQGAGAYNEQFF.

The chain has TRBV6-5 and TRBJ2-1; unclear D gene. This CDR3 has 15 amino acids. Germline V CDR1 and CDR2: MNHEY, SVGAGI. Trimming shortened V by 2 bases and J by 0 bases, and 8 bases separated the two germline ends. The chain's CDR3 is CASSYVRPSYNEQFF. The CDR3 DNA is TGTGCCAGCAGTTACGTGCGGCCCTCCTACAATGAGCAGTTCTTC.

The chain is built from TRBV6-5 and TRBJ2-3; no clear D gene. The CDR3 loop spans 13 amino acids. V was shortened by 5 bases and J by 4 bases, with 10 bases between the two germline ends. From germline, CDR1 is MNHEY and CDR2 SVGAGI. The CDR3, as DNA: TGTGCCAGCAGTCCACACCCTCCAGATACGCAGTATTTT. It codes for CASSPHPPDTQYF.

The rearrangement joins TRBV21-1 to TRBJ2-7; the D call in the table, TRBD1, was not verified against the DNA. TRBV21-1 is a pseudogene. This CDR3 comprises 15 residues. CDR3 residues: CASSFPCQATYEQYF. The CDR3 nucleotides are TGTGCCAGCAGCTTCCCATGCCAGGCTACCTACGAGCAGTACTTC.

The chain couples TRBV11-2 to TRBJ1-2; tentatively, D is TRBD1 (6 bases). Trimming removed 1 base at V and 4 bases at J, with 10 bases between. Germline assignment: CDR1 SGHAT and CDR2 FQNNGV. This CDR3 has 14 residues. DNA of the CDR3: TGTGCCAGCAGCTTAGCCAGGGGAGGCTATGGCTACACCTTC. Translation gives CASSLARGGYGYTF.

The rearrangement joins TRBV25-1 to TRBJ1-5; D is unclear. The germline CDR1 and CDR2 sequences are MGHDK and SYGVNS. V lost 3 bases, J lost 3 bases, and 6 bases lay in between. This CDR3 is 13 amino acids long. DNA for the CDR3: TGTGCCAGCAGTGAGGCGAACAATCAGCCCCAGCATTTT. Its protein product is CASSEANNQPQHF.

The chain links TRBV7-2 to TRBJ1-1, with D unclear. CDR3 length equals 13 residues. Trimming removed 1 base at V and 7 bases at J, with 10 bases between. The germline V gene has CDR1 SGHTA and CDR2 FQGNSA. The CDR3 loop is CASSLVMAGEAFF. The CDR3, as DNA: TGTGCCAGCAGCTTAGTTATGGCGGGTGAAGCTTTCTTT.

The chain carries TRBV5-6 and TRBJ2-7; D unresolved. Germline V gives CDR1 SGHDT, CDR2 YYEEEE. The CDR3 loop spans 15 amino acids. Between the trimmed V and J ends, which lost 1 base and 9 bases, there was a span of 20 bases. The CDR3 loop is CASSLLTSNYERQYF. Written as DNA, the CDR3 is TGTGCCAGCAGCTTGCTGACATCCAACTACGAGCGGCAGTACTTC.

The chain has TRBV6-9 and TRBJ2-7; maybe TRBD2 (5 bases). This CDR3 comprises 14 residues. The V end lost 11 bases, the J end lost 6 bases, and 23 bases lay between the germline ends. Germline lookup yields CDR1 MNHGY and CDR2 SVAAGI. In DNA form, the CDR3 reads TGTGCCTCCTATCACCGTCGTTCACGGGGCGAGCAGTACTTC. It codes for CASYHRRSRGEQYF.

This clone was seen once. CDR3 nucleotides: TGTGCCAGCAGTGAAATCCCGGGACAGGGGAATTCACCCCTCCACTTT. Translating it yields CASSEIPGQGNSPLHF. This rearrangement joins TRBV2 to TRBJ1-6; 10 bases match TRBD1. V shed 2 bases and J 7 bases; nucleotides not matched to a gene: 5. The CDR3 sequence is 16 residues long. Germline-derived CDR1 and CDR2 are SNHLY and FYNNEI.

V gene TRBV27 combines with J gene TRBJ2-5; D is unclear. Germline CDR1 is MNHEY and CDR2 is SMNVEV (reference sequence). This CDR3 region has 12 residues. The V end was cut by 6 bases, the J end by 0 bases, with 5 bases between. In nucleotides, the CDR3 is TGTGCCAGCAGGAAATACCAAGAGACCCAGTACTTC. It is translated as CASRKYQETQYF.

The rearrangement uses TRBV2 and TRBJ2-7, with 9 bases lining up with TRBD2. There are 16 residues in the CDR3. V was clipped by 7 bases and J by 6 bases; unmatched bases: 16. CDR1 is SNHLY, CDR2 FYNNEI, per germline. In nucleotides, the CDR3 is TGTGCCAGCACCGCCTTGGCGTTAGCGGGAGTTTCCGAGCAGTACTTC. Protein product: CASTALALAGVSEQYF.

The chain carries TRBV28 and TRBJ2-6, with D perhaps TRBD2 (5 bases). The CDR3 runs to 16 residues. In germline, CDR1 is MDHEN, CDR2 SYDVKM. V gave up 5 bases and J gave up 1 base, with 12 bases separating them. The CDR3 spells CASSRGEASGANVLTF. DNA for the CDR3: TGTGCCAGCAGTCGGGGTGAGGCTTCTGGGGCCAACGTCCTGACTTTC.

The chain is built from TRBV6-5 and TRBJ2-1, with D unclear. The V end was cut by 2 bases, the J end by 8 bases, with 16 bases between. This CDR3 has 15 amino acids. Germline V gene data show CDR1 as MNHEY and CDR2 as SVGAGI. CDR3 sequence reads: CASSYRSDSLDEQFF. CDR3 nucleotides: TGTGCCAGCAGTTACCGGTCAGACTCCCTGGATGAGCAGTTCTTC.

The rearrangement uses TRBV5-6 and TRBJ1-5; a weak D match, TRBD1 (6 bases). Germline assignment: CDR1 SGHDT and CDR2 YYEEEE. Trimming stripped 4 bases from V and 7 bases from J, with 15 bases between. This CDR3 has 14 residues. CDR3 loop: CASSPGVGGQPQHF. In DNA form, the CDR3 reads TGTGCCAGCAGCCCGGGGGTAGGGGGGCAGCCCCAGCATTTT.

The genes are TRBV2 and TRBJ2-1; 10 bases line up with TRBD1. Germline CDR1 SNHLY, CDR2 FYNNEI. The CDR3 is 16 amino acids. V lost 4 bases to trimming and J lost 6 bases; unmatched junction nucleotides: 9. This CDR3 reads CASSGVGQGRGNEQFF. DNA for the CDR3: TGTGCCAGCAGTGGAGTGGGACAGGGGAGGGGCAATGAGCAGTTCTTC.

The chain's CDR3 is CASSAQIDRTLPSSGANVLTF. CDR3 in DNA: TGTGCCAGCAGCGCGCAAATTGACCGGACACTACCCAGCTCTGGGGCCAACGTCCTGACTTTC. The chain couples TRBV9 to TRBJ2-6; D may be TRBD1 (5 bases). The V and J ends lost 3 bases and 0 bases respectively, with 25 bases between them. Germline-derived CDR1 and CDR2 are SGDLS and YYNGEE. The CDR3 is made up of 21 amino acids.

In nucleotides, the CDR3 is TGTGCCAGCAGTCCCCGGACAGGGATTGGTAATCAGCCCCAGCATTTT. This codes for CASSPRTGIGNQPQHF. The chain is built from TRBV27 and TRBJ1-5; 8 nucleotides align to TRBD1. The CDR3 loop spans 16 amino acids. The V segment lost 5 bases and the J segment 4 bases; nucleotides outside the gene matches: 10. Germline CDR1 is MNHEY and CDR2 is SMNVEV (reference sequence).

The chain has TRBV3-1 (or the pseudogene TRBV3-2) and TRBJ2-5; D not certain. The CDR3 is 14 residues long. Germline V CDR1 and CDR2: LGHDT, YNNKEL (reference sequence). Trimming removed 5 bases from V and 2 bases from J, with 12 bases in between. CDR3 region: CASSYLDQQETQYF. The CDR3 DNA reads TGTGCCAGCAGCTACTTGGACCAGCAAGAGACCCAGTACTTC.

V and J are TRBV6-5 and TRBJ2-2, with TRBD1 identical over 10 bases. Germline V gene sequence: CDR1 MNHEY, CDR2 SVGAGI. V trimming: 6 bases; J trimming: 4 bases; junction bases outside the gene matches: 5. CDR3 length: 15 amino acids. Written as DNA, the CDR3 is TGTGCCAGCAGGGACCGGGACAGGGGCACCGGGGAGCTGTTTTTT. This encodes CASRDRDRGTGELFF.